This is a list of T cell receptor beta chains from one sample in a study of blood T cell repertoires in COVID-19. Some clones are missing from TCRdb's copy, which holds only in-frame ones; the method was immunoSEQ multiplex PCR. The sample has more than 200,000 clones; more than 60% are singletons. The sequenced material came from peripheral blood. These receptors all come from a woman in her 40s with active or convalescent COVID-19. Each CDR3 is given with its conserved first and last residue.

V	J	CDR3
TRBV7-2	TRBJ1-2	CASSLNKIYGYTF
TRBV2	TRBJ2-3	CASSASGGRDTQYF
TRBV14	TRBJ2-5	CASSPGGLQETQYF
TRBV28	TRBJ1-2	CASSFPSNYGYTF
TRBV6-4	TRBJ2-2	CASSDSDGVGELFF
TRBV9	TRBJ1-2	CASSPGGQVSFGYTF
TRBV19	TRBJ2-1	CASSVGQSYYNEQFF
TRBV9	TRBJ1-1	CASSPSRNLMGTEAFF
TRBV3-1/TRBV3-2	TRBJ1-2	CASSQPGLDYGYTF
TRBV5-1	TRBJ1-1	CASSLLSRGEDEAFF
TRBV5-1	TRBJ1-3	CASSSGQVDTIYF
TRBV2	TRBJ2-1	CASSTSGGLEQFF
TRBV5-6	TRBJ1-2	CASSFGRWSGYTF
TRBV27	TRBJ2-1	CASSPLAGGYNEQFF
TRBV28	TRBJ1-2	CASLLLSGTGRRGYTF
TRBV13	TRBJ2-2	CASSLGNRGGNTGELFF
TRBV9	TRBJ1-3	CASSPHGSGNTIYF
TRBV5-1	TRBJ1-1	CASSLGHPNTEAFF
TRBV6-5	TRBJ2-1	CATRTSGGNEQFF
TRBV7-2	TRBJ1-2	CASSLDNRGDGYTF
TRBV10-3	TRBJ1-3	CAIGAGPISGNTIYF
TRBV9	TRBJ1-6	CASRADGNSPLHF
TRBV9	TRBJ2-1	CASSEGTGGRNEQFF
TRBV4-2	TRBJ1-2	CASSQEEQGKGGYTF
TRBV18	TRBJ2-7	CASSRSGGTISYEQYF
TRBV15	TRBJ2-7	CATSSDWAGKYF
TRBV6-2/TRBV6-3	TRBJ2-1	CASSLAGGQDNEQFF
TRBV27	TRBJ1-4	CASSLDIRSEKLFF
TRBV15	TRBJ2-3	CATSREQSRTQYF
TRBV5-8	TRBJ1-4	CASSSGVTNEKLFF
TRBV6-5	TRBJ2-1	CASRQDRNNEQFF
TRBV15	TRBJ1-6	CATSIGYNSPLHF
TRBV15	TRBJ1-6	CATSREGSSYNSPLHF
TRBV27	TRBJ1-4	CASSSLNEKLFF
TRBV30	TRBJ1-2	CAWDLRARGYTF
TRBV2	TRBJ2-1	CASGGQRSYNEQFF
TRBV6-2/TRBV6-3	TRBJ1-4	CASSSDLRGTNEKLFF
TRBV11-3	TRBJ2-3	CASSFFRSSLPTDTQYF
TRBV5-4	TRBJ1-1	CASSLGGPNTEAFF
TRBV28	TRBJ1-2	CAVEGQAPNYGYTF
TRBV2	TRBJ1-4	CASSPLGGLTNEKLFF
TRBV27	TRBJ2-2	CASSFRGTTGELFF
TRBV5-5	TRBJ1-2	CASSLSSNYGYTF
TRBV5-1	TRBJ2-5	CASSARGIQETQYF
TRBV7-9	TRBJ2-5	CASSFWRGYQETQYF
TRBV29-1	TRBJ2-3	CSYAQGSMGTDTQYF